Described below is a single T cell receptor (beta chain) sequence and its context. This receptor's antigen is unknown. The record has no base qualities; no much larger clone is one base away. Libraries were made using 5' RACE. Sequencing used an Illumina HiSeq 2500. The second PCR ran for roughly 7 to 12 cycles and used a J-beta primer mix along with a sample-barcoded 5' primer. A unique molecular identifier was introduced onto each TCR beta cDNA molecule by a template-switch 5' adaptor carrying 12 random nucleotides. At least 2.5 million CDR3-containing paired-end reads were obtained from each sample. All of the RNA was converted into first-strand cDNA using the Mint cDNA synthesis kit, with a TRBC-specific oligonucleotide serving as the primer. After uracil-DNA glycosylase treatment, a first 18-cycle PCR used universal primers M1SS and BC2_uni_R on all cDNA. The study's own analysis went as follows. For normalization, 1 million high-quality reads, each with a distinct molecular identifier, were randomly selected from each sample. Reads with shared molecular identifiers were discarded instead of being binned into consensus sequences. MiTCR, set to a Q25 quality threshold and the strictest error-elimination algorithm, was used for CDR3 identification, clonotype clustering and error correction. A nonparametric unseen species model using Euler transformation provided a lower-bound estimate of total TCR beta diversity. The public reads were reanalyzed by TCRdb: fastp trimming at Q25, MiXCR alignment, in-frame beta chains only. Entries that share a CDR3 protein sequence are merged under the most common genes and DNA. Clone size and V and J calls follow TCRdb, not the original study. This sample gives about 1.4 million distinct CDR3 sequences in total; 55% to 75% of them show up just once. The ten largest clones take up 6.7% of the sample.

The germline V and J ends show losses of 1 base and 6 bases respectively, and no gene match explains 3 bases of the junction. From the germline V gene, CDR1 is SGHRS and CDR2 is YFSETQ. The CDR3, from cysteine to phenylalanine, totals 14 residues. Of all the DNA, just the CDR3 is kept, 42 bases in frame from base 1. The donors were around 39 Caucasian individuals from Russia, aged 6 to 90 years, who were systemically healthy. Ten milliliters of peripheral blood were collected from each donor into EDTA-treated Vacutainer tubes. Ficoll-Paque density-gradient centrifugation was used to isolate PBMCs, with at least 6.5 million per sample. Trizol reagent was used to extract total RNA from PBMCs, with at least 5 micrograms per sample. The percentages of naive CD45RAhigh/CD27high T cells were determined by flow cytometry on a PBMC aliquot from every donor. The sample comes from a study of blood T cells in healthy people across ages (dated by TCRdb to the mid-2010s). In terms of the full investigation: In model experiments, template switching captured roughly one uniquely barcoded TCR beta cDNA molecule for every two T cells. Age-related changes in TCR beta repertoire diversity were measured in the study by deep sequencing normalized with unique cDNA molecular identifiers. Donors were grouped into four age groups: young (average roughly 16 years), middle-aged (roughly 40), aged (around 62) and long-lived (approximately 75). To avoid experimental bias, donors of different ages were distributed randomly across sequencing lanes. For two donors (one aged 18 to 30 and one aged 80 or older), the study analyzed two additional independent replicas of 1 million unique cDNA reads from the same blood draw.

The research as a whole found: Observed TCR beta diversity per million T cells fell roughly linearly with age, and a significant reduction was already apparent by age approximately 41. Estimates of total diversity based on one million sequenced T cells were considered lower bounds and underestimates. A strong correlation was found between observed TCR beta diversity and the percentage of naive T cells measured by flow cytometry. Because profiling used bulk unsorted PBMCs, naive and antigen-experienced compartments could not be compared conclusively. Compared with the aged group, the long-lived group had more naive CD4+ T cells, fewer expanded clones and increased TCR diversity, suggesting age selection. Because donor CMV infection status was unknown, age-related changes in expanded clonotypes were potentially confounded.

This clonotype was sampled from a young man in good health. The chain couples TRBV5-1 to TRBJ1-5; 8 bases in the middle match TRBD1. Sequencing was done on a sample of blood. The CDR3 here reads CASSLWTGSQPQHF. The DNA sequence is given as TGCGCCAGCAGCTTGTGGACAGGGTCTCAGCCCCAGCATTTT.